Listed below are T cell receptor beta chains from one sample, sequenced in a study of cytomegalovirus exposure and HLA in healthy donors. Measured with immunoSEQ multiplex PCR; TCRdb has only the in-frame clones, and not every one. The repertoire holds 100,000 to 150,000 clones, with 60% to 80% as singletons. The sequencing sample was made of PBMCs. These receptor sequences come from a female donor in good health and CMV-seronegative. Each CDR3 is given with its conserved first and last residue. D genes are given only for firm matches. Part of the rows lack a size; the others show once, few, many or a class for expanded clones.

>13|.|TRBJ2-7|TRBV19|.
TGTGCCAGTAGTAGGGGGAGGTCCTACGAGCAGTACTTC
CASSRGRSYEQYF
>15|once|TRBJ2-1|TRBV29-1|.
TGCAGCGTCGAAAAGGCTTTGGAGTTGAACAATGAGCAGTTCTTC
CSVEKALELNNEQFF
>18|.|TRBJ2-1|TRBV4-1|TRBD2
TGCGCCAGCAGCCGACTAGCGGGAGATGGATTTCTGGGCGATGAGCAGTTCTTC
CASSRLAGDGFLGDEQFF
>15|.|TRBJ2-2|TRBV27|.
TGTGCCAGCAGTTTATTGACAGGAAGGACCGGGGAGCTGTTTTTT
CASSLLTGRTGELFF
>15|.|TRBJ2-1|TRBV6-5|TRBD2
TGTGCCAGCAGTTTCACCGGGACTAACATTATTGAGCAGTTCTTC
CASSFTGTNIIEQFF
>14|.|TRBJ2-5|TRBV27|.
TGTGCCAGCAGTTTAAGGGACTCTGAGGAGACCCAGTACTTC
CASSLRDSEETQYF
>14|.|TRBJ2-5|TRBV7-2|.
TGTGCCAGCAGCTTATCGGGGAAGAGGGAGACCCAGTACTTC
CASSLSGKRETQYF
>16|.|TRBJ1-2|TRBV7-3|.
TGTGCCAGCAGCTTAACGGGAGGAGGGAGAGACTATGGCTACACCTTC
CASSLTGGGRDYGYTF
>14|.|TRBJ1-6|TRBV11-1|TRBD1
TGTGCCAGCAGCACGCGGGACAGTAGATCACCCCTCCACTTT
CASSTRDSRSPLHF
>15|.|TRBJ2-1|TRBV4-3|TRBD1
TGCGCCAGCAGCCCGGACAGGGTGCGGGGCAATGAGCAGTTCTTC
CASSPDRVRGNEQFF
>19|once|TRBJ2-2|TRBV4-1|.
TGCGCCAGCAGCCAAGATCAGCGCGGGCGGGCTTGGAACACCGGGGAGCTGTTTTTT
CASSQDQRGRAWNTGELFF
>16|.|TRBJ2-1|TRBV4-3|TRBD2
TGCGCCAGCAGCCAAGATCTAGCGGGAGGTTACAATGAGCAGTTCTTC
CASSQDLAGGYNEQFF
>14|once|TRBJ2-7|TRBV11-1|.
TGTGCCAGCAGCTTAAACCAGGGTGTGTACGAGCAGTACTTC
CASSLNQGVYEQYF
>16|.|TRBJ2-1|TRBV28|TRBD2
TGTGCCAGCAGTTTATTAAGTGGGAGGGCCTACAATGAGCAGTTCTTC
CASSLLSGRAYNEQFF
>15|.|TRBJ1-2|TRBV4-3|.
TGCGCCAGCAGCCAGGAGGGGTTTTCCTCCTATGGCTACACCTTC
CASSQEGFSSYGYTF
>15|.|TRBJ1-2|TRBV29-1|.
TGCAGCGCGGACAGCCAGTACCCACATAACTATGGCTACACCTTC
CSADSQYPHNYGYTF
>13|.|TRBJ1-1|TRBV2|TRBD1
TGTGCCAGCAGCCTGGACAGGGGAATTGAAGCTTTCTTT
CASSLDRGIEAFF
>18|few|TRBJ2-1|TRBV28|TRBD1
TGTGCCAGCTGCCCTTACGGGGACAGGCCGGACTCCTACAATGAGCAGTTCTTC
CASCPYGDRPDSYNEQFF
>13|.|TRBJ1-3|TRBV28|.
TGTGCCAGCAGTTTTGCGGCTGGAAACACCATATATTTT
CASSFAAGNTIYF
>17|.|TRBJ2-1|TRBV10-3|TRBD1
TGTGCCATCAGTGAGTCCCCCTGGGACAGGGGGGGAAATGAGCAGTTCTTC
CAISESPWDRGGNEQFF
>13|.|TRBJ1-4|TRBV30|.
TGTGCCTGGAGTCTAGGGGGTAACGAAAAACTGTTTTTT
CAWSLGGNEKLFF
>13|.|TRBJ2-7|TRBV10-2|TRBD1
TGCGCCAGCGTGGGACAGGGGTACTACGAGCAGTACTTC
CASVGQGYYEQYF
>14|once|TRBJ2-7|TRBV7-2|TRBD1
TGTGCCAGCAGCTTCGGGACAGGGAGCTACGAGCAGTACTTC
CASSFGTGSYEQYF
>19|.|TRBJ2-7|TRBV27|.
TGTGCCAGCAGTCCCATACCCCTCTGGGGAGGAGGTATATCCTACGAGCAGTACTTC
CASSPIPLWGGGISYEQYF
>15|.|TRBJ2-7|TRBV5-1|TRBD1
TGCGCCAGCAGCCCTGGACAGGGTTCTTACTACGAGCAGTACTTC
CASSPGQGSYYEQYF
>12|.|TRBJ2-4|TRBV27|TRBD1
TGTGCCATGGGACAGCCTAAAAACATTCAGTACTTC
CAMGQPKNIQYF
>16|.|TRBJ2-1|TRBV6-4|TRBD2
TGTGCCAGCAGTAGATTTAGCGGGGGCCCCTACAATGAGCAGTTCTTC
CASSRFSGGPYNEQFF
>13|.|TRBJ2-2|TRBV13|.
TGTGCCAGCAGCCCCGGGTACACCGGGGAGCTGTTTTTT
CASSPGYTGELFF
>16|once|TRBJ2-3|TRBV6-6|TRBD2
TGTGCCAGCAGTTACTCGGCTAGCGGGAGACCAGATACGCAGTATTTT
CASSYSASGRPDTQYF
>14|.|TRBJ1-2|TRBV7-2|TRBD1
TGTGCCAGCAGCTCCGCCGGGACAGGGAATGGCTACACCTTC
CASSSAGTGNGYTF
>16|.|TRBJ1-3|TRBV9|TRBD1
TGTGCCAGCAGCACGACAGGGGAATTTTCTGGAAACACCATATATTTT
CASSTTGEFSGNTIYF
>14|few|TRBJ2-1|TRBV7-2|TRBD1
TGTGCCAGCAGCTTTAGGACAGGGCGCAATGAGCAGTTCTTC
CASSFRTGRNEQFF
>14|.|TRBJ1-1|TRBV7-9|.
TGTGCCAGCAGCCGCCTCGGGGAGGACACTGAAGCTTTCTTT
CASSRLGEDTEAFF
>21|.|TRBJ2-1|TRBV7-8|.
TGTGCCAGCAGGCTTCGACAGGGGTCGAATATAGCGGGAGAAAGGATCCATGAGCAGTTCTTC
CASRLRQGSNIAGERIHEQFF
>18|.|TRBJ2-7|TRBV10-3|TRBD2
TGTGCCATCAGTGAGTCTGGACTAGCGGGAGGGTTATCCTACGAGCAGTACTTC
CAISESGLAGGLSYEQYF
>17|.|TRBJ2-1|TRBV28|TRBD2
TGTGCCAGCAGTTCTTCCGGGACTAGCGAATCCTACAATGAGCAGTTCTTC
CASSSSGTSESYNEQFF
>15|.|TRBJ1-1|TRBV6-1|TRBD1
TGTGCCAGCAGTGACAGGGGGTGGGCGGGCACTGAAGCTTTCTTT
CASSDRGWAGTEAFF
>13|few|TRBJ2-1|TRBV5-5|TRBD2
TGTGCCAGCAGCTTGGAGTGGGGGGGTGAGCAGTTCTTC
CASSLEWGGEQFF
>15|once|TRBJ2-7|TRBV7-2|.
TGTGCCAGCAGCCCCCCCGGGGGGCGCTCCTACGAGCAGTACTTC
CASSPPGGRSYEQYF
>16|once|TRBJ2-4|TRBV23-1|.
TGCGCCAGCAGTCAAGAGACTCAACACAGGGTAAACATTCAGTACTTC
CASSQETQHRVNIQYF
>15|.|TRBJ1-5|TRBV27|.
TGTGCCAGCAGTTTAGTCCAGGGTAGCAATCAGCCCCAGCATTTT
CASSLVQGSNQPQHF
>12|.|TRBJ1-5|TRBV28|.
TGTGCCAGCAGTTTACAGGGGCAGCCCCAGCATTTT
CASSLQGQPQHF
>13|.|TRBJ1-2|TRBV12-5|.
TGTGCTAGTGGTTCCGGTTCCTTCTATGGCTACACCTTC
CASGSGSFYGYTF
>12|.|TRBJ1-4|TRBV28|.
TGTGCCAGCAGCTCTCGGAGTGAAAAACTGTTTTTT
CASSSRSEKLFF
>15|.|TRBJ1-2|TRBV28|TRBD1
TGTGCCAGCAGCCCCATGGACAGGGAGTTCTATGGCTACACCTTC
CASSPMDREFYGYTF
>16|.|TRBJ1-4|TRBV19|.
TGTGCCAGTTCCCAATCCGACAGGCCTCTTGACGGAAAACTGTTTTTT
CASSQSDRPLDGKLFF
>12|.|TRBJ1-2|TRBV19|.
TGTGCCAGTAGGCCAGCTAACTATGGCTACACCTTC
CASRPANYGYTF
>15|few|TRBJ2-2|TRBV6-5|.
TGTGCCAGCAGTTACCGGGGGGCGCACACCGGGGAGCTGTTTTTT
CASSYRGAHTGELFF
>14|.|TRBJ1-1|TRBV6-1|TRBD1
TGTGCCAGCAGTTTCACAGGGGAGAACACTGAAGCTTTCTTT
CASSFTGENTEAFF
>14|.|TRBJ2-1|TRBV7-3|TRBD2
TGTGCCAGCAGCAACCAGCGGGGGTACAATGAGCAGTTCTTC
CASSNQRGYNEQFF
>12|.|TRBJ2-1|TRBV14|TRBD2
TGTGCCAGCAGCTCCCGGGGGGATGAGCAGTTCTTC
CASSSRGDEQFF